This entry features one TCR beta chain sequence. The antigen is undetermined. These data belong to a study of CD8 T cell repertoires and HIV-1 epitope variants. The CDR3 is made up of 14 amino acids. Deletions cut 8 bases from V and 0 bases from J, with 14 bases between. The germline V gene encodes CDR1 SGHVS and CDR2 FNYEAQ. Survey-depth immunoSEQ sequencing covered TCR beta CDR3 regions. Using immunoSEQ multiplex PCR, the repertoire was profiled, and TCRdb retains in-frame clones only, with some absent. The sample includes some 6,800 clones, about three quarters of them seen just once. This TCR was recovered from a male donor with HIV. The specimen was cultured CD8+ T cells derived from PBMCs. This sequence joins TRBV7-6 and TRBJ2-7; D gene ambiguous. Written as DNA, the CDR3 is TGTGCCAGCTCTGAAGCCCTCTACTCCTACGAGCAGTACTTC. Amino acid sequence: CASSEALYSYEQYF.